A single sample gave rise to the 18 T cell receptor beta chains below, sequenced in a study of shared clonotypes between healthy human individuals. Here immunoSEQ multiplex PCR was the method, and the copy in TCRdb shows in-frame clones only, minus some. The sample includes 1.6 million or so clones, 97% to 99% of them seen just once. Material for sequencing was naive CD4+ T cells sorted from blood. Subset of the sample: CD45RA+ positively selected. Source of these receptors: a man aged 30 to 39 in good health.

The CDR3 loop is CASSLVDSLNTEAFF. As DNA, the CDR3 is TGTGCCAGCAGCTTAGTGGACAGCTTGAACACTGAAGCTTTCTTT. This chain links TRBV7-8 with TRBJ1-1; TRBD1 might be the D (6 bases). The V end lost 1 base, the J end lost 0 bases, and 9 bases lay between the germline ends. Germline V lookup: CDR1 SGHVS, CDR2 FQNEAQ. This CDR3 contains 15 residues.

V gene TRBV30 combines with J gene TRBJ2-7, with 9 bases identical to TRBD2. After removal of 2 bases from V and 2 bases from J, the junction contained 4 bases not matched to a gene. In germline, CDR1 is GTSNPN, CDR2 SVGIG (reference sequence). The CDR3 is made up of 14 amino acids. The CDR3 is CAWSKTSGPYEQYF. In DNA, the CDR3 is TGTGCCTGGAGTAAGACTAGCGGTCCCTACGAGCAGTACTTC. Looking up the rest from reference TRBV30 and TRBJ2-7 gives the full variable domain: SQTIHQWPATLVQPVGSPLSLECTVEGTSNPNLYWYRQAAGRGLQLLFYSVGIGQISSEVPQNLSASRPQDRQFILSSKKLLLSDSGFYLCAWSKTSGPYEQYFGPGTRLTVT.

The rearrangement joins TRBV10-2 to TRBJ2-7; D is undetermined. V dropped 2 bases and J dropped 2 bases, with 7 bases sitting between them. The CDR3 is 13 residues long. Germline V CDR1 and CDR2: WSHSY, SAAADI. The CDR3 nucleotides are TGCGCCAGCAGTGAGGAATGGCCCTACGAGCAGTACTTC. Its protein is CASSEEWPYEQYF.

The chain is built from TRBV2 and TRBJ2-7; no clear D gene. V lost 4 bases and J 5 bases, leaving 12 bases between the germline ends. The CDR3 loop spans 13 amino acids. CDR1 and CDR2 from the germline V gene are SNHLY and FYNNEI. CDR3 DNA sequence: TGTGCCAGCAGTGCAATTAGGCTCGACGAGCAGTACTTC. This gives the protein CASSAIRLDEQYF.

The chain joins TRBV5-1 to TRBJ2-5, with TRBD1 matching over 8 bases. The V and J ends lost 4 bases and 4 bases, in that order; junction bases with no gene match: 3. Per the germline V gene, CDR1 is SGHRS and CDR2 is YFSETQ. The CDR3 is 13 residues long. DNA for the CDR3: TGCGCCAGCAGCAAGGACAGGGTAGAGACCCAGTACTTC. Amino acids: CASSKDRVETQYF.

The chain uses TRBV28 and TRBJ1-3; D is unresolved. Looked up from germline, CDR1 is MDHEN and CDR2 is SYDVKM. The V gene lost 6 bases and the J gene lost 0 bases, with 6 bases spanning the gap. The CDR3 totals 13 residues. The CDR3: CASSESSGNTIYF. DNA for the CDR3: TGTGCCAGCAGCGAGAGCTCTGGAAACACCATATATTTT. Based on the CDR3 plus reference TRBV28 and TRBJ1-3, the full variable domain is DVKVTQSSRYLVKRTGEKVFLECVQDMDHENMFWYRQDPGLGLRLIYFSYDVKMKEKGDIPEGYSVSREKKERFSLILESASTNQTSMYLCASSESSGNTIYFGEGSWLTVV.

The gene calls are TRBV28 and TRBJ1-5, with D perhaps TRBD1 (6 bases). CDR1 and CDR2 (germline): MDHEN, SYDVKM. With 5 bases removed from V and 7 bases from J, the gap between germline ends came to 18 bases. The CDR3 contains 15 residues. The DNA of the CDR3 is TGTGCCAGCAGTGTAAGGTCGGGGGCTCGACAGCCCCAGCATTTT. Amino acid sequence: CASSVRSGARQPQHF.

Comment on this clone: This same CDR3 is encoded by further DNA sequences in the sample. The J gene is TRBJ1-5, the V gene TRBV18, with TRBD1 matching 8 bases. The trim removed 4 bases at V and 1 base at J, leaving 0 bases unmatched. The CDR3 runs 14 residues. Germline-derived CDR1 and CDR2 are KGHSH and LQKENI. The CDR3 bases are TGTGCCAGCTCACGACAGGGGAGCAATCAGCCCCAGCATTTT. As protein: CASSRQGSNQPQHF.

This sequence joins TRBV5-4 and TRBJ2-3; 14 nucleotides match TRBD2. The CDR3 loop spans 17 amino acids. V trimming: 3 bases; J trimming: 2 bases; junction bases outside the gene matches: 5. Germline V gene lookup returns CDR1 SGHNT and CDR2 YYREEE (reference sequence). CDR3 nucleotides: TGTGCCAGCAGCTGGGGGGGACTAGCGGGAGACACAGATACGCAGTATTTT. Amino acid sequence: CASSWGGLAGDTDTQYF.

The V call is TRBV6-5, the J call TRBJ2-7, with 7 bases aligning to TRBD1. Germline CDR1 and CDR2: MNHEY and SVGAGI. This CDR3 is 14 amino acids long. V was pared by 7 bases and J by 2 bases, with 8 bases of the junction left unmatched. CDR3 in amino acids: CASTEDRPPYEQYF. CDR3 coding DNA: TGTGCCAGCACCGAGGACAGGCCGCCCTACGAGCAGTACTTC.

The V call is TRBV9, the J call TRBJ2-1; a possible D gene is TRBD2 (5 bases). CDR3 length: 13 amino acids. Germline V gene sequence: CDR1 SGDLS, CDR2 YYNGEE. V shed 8 bases and J shed 7 bases, with 16 bases lying between them. CDR3 sequence (DNA): TGTGCCAGAAAGACTGGTCGGACTAATGAGCAGTTCTTC. Translating gives CARKTGRTNEQFF.

This chain uses TRBV11-3 with TRBJ1-1; 7 bases are shared with TRBD1. J gave up 4 bases and V 5 bases, and 7 bases lay outside the gene matches. Germline lookup yields CDR1 SGHNT and CDR2 YENEEA. The CDR3 runs 14 residues. CDR3 residues: CASSPRGQTTEAFF. The DNA for the CDR3 is TGTGCCAGCAGCCCACGGGGACAGACCACTGAAGCTTTCTTT.

V is TRBV15 and J is TRBJ2-7; 14 bases are a match to TRBD2. The germline CDR1 and CDR2 sequences are LNHNV and YYDKDF (reference sequence). The trim removed 1 base at V and 5 bases at J, leaving 1 base unmatched. The CDR3 covers 15 residues. Here the CDR3 reads CATSRAGLAGDEQYF. The DNA for the CDR3 is TGTGCCACCAGCAGAGCGGGACTAGCGGGAGACGAGCAGTACTTC.

A remark on this clone: The sample contains more than one DNA sequence encoding this CDR3. The chain combines TRBV28 with TRBJ2-5; D unclear. V lost 5 bases, J lost 5 bases, and 9 bases lay in between. The CDR3 is made up of 12 amino acids. CDR1 and CDR2 from the germline V gene are MDHEN and SYDVKM. The CDR3 region is CASSLIRETQYF. CDR3 nucleotide sequence: TGTGCCAGCAGTCTAATACGGGAGACCCAGTACTTC. Variable domain in full (rest from reference TRBV28 and TRBJ2-5): DVKVTQSSRYLVKRTGEKVFLECVQDMDHENMFWYRQDPGLGLRLIYFSYDVKMKEKGDIPEGYSVSREKKERFSLILESASTNQTSMYLCASSLIRETQYFGPGTRLLVL.

The chain recombines TRBV5-1 with TRBJ2-7; unclear D gene. The CDR3 extends over 11 amino acids. V lost 3 bases to trimming and J lost 7 bases, with 8 bases between them. Germline V gene lookup returns CDR1 SGHRS and CDR2 YFSETQ. The CDR3 sequence: CASSSAREQYF. The CDR3 region has the DNA TGCGCCAGCAGCTCGGCGAGGGAGCAGTACTTC.

The chain combines TRBV21-1 with TRBJ2-7. TRBV21-1 is assigned pseudogene status. The CDR3 consists of 16 residues. The CDR3 spells CASSKIGSYVPYEQYF. In nucleotides, the CDR3 is TGTGCCAGCAGCAAAATCGGCAGCTACGTTCCCTACGAGCAGTACTTC.

This clone has only one observation. The genes are TRBV7-8 and TRBJ1-2, with 10 positions matching TRBD1. Germline V lookup: CDR1 SGHVS, CDR2 FQNEAQ. Losses at the gene ends were 2 bases for V and 6 bases for J; bases not matched to a gene: 15. The CDR3 sequence is 18 residues long. The CDR3 is CASSLSETGGANRHGYTF. The CDR3 DNA sequence: TGTGCCAGCAGCTTATCCGAGACAGGGGGCGCGAATCGGCATGGCTACACCTTC.

The chain links TRBV30 to TRBJ2-2; the D is unclear. V was cut by 0 bases and J by 2 bases, with 16 bases left in between. Per germline, CDR1 GTSNPN and CDR2 SVGIG (reference sequence). The CDR3 length is 17 residues. The CDR3 reads CAWSVRPRFENTGELFF. The CDR3 DNA sequence: TGTGCCTGGAGTGTACGGCCGAGGTTTGAAAACACCGGGGAGCTGTTTTTT.